This T cell receptor beta chain was documented in a study of blood T cell repertoires in COVID-19. Study-wide context: The United States, Italy and Spain were the sources of the acute and convalescent COVID-19 samples. T cells, B-cell-depleted T cells, or PBMCs supplied cDNA or gDNA.

Per the original methods: Scientists estimated how many nucleated cells there were by amplifying reference gene primers. Repertoires were generated with immunoSEQ multiplex PCR, while TCRdb's copy carries only in-frame clones and drops some. From that table come the V and J calls and clone size; the DNA was used to work out D and trimming. Of over 130,000 clones in the sample, around 86% are singletons; the top ten hold about 4%. V lost 7 bases and J 4 bases, leaving 17 bases between the germline ends. Germline-derived CDR1 and CDR2 are MGHRA and YSYEKL. The CDR3 spans 15 residues. Sample: peripheral blood. This TCR was recovered from a woman of 80 years or more with acute or convalescent COVID-19. J is TRBJ1-5 and V is TRBV4-1; D is perhaps TRBD1 (6 bases). The CDR3 region has the DNA TGCGCCAGCACTCCAACGTACAGGGCTAATCAGCCCCAGCATTTT. Amino acid sequence: CASTPTYRANQPQHF.